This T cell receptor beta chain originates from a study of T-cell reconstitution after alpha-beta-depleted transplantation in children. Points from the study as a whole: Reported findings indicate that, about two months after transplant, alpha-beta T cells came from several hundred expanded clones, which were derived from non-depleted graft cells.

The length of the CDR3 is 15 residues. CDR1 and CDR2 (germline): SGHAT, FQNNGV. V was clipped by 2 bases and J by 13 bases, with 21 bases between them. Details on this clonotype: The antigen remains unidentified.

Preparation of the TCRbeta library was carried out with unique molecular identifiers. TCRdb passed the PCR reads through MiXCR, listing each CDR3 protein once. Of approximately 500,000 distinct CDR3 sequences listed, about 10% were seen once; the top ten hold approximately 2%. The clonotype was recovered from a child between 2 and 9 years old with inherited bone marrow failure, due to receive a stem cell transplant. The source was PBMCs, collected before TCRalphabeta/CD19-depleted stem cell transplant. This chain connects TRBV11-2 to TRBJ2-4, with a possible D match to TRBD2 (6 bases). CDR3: CASSLMPRDSASQYF. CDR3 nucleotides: TGTGCCAGCAGCTTAATGCCCCGGGACTCAGCCTCCCAGTACTTC. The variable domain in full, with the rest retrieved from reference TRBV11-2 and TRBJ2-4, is EAGVAQSPRYKIIEKRQSVAFWCNPISGHATLYWYQQILGQGPKLLIQFQNNGVVDDSQLPKDRFSAERLKGVDSTLKIQPAKLEDSAVYLCASSLMPRDSASQYFGAGTRLSVL.